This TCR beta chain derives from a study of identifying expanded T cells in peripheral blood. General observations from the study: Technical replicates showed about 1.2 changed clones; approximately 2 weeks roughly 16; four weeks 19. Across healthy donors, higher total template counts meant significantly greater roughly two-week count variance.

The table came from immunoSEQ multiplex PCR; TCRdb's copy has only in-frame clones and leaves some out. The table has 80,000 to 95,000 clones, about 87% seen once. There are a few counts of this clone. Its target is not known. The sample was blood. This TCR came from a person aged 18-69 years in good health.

Here the CDR3 reads CASSLAGGFGNSPLHF. CDR3 DNA: TGTGCCAGCAGCCTGGCGGGGGGCTTTGGTAATTCACCCCTCCACTTT. The chain links TRBV5-5 to TRBJ1-6, with D perhaps matching TRBD1 (6 bases). V was pared by 4 bases and J by 6 bases, with 17 bases between. The CDR3 has 16 amino acids. Germline CDR1 reads SGHKS; CDR2 reads YYEKEE (reference sequence). The full variable domain, completed using reference TRBV5-5 and TRBJ1-6, is DAGVTQSPTHLIKTRGQQVTLRCSPISGHKSVSWYQQVLGQGPQFIFQYYEKEERGRGNFPDRFSARQFPNYSSELNVNALLLGDSALYLCASSLAGGFGNSPLHFGNGTRLTVT.